The rows below give T cell receptor beta chains drawn from one sample of a study of OX40 agonist ivuxolimab in advanced cancers. Libraries were prepared by immunoSEQ multiplex PCR; TCRdb keeps only in-frame clonotypes and omits some of them. The sample has approximately 53,000 clones; 85% to 95% are singletons. This specimen was CD4+ or CD8+ T cells sorted from blood, taken in a trial of the OX40 agonist ivuxolimab. Receptors originate from an adult with an advanced solid tumor such as melanoma, head and neck, liver or kidney cancer. Each CDR3 is given with its conserved first and last residue. The order of the fields is clone size, V gene, CDR3 length, D gene, J gene, CDR3 protein, CDR3 DNA. D genes are given only for firm matches. For some rows the clone size is stated as once, few or many, or as a class when expanded; others skip it.

>NA|TRBV7-9|16|NA|TRBJ2-1
CASSFPTRNPGNEQFF
TGTGCCAGCAGCTTCCCAACTAGGAACCCAGGGAATGAGCAGTTCTTC
>NA|TRBV5-6|15|NA|TRBJ1-1
CASSLGGAENTEAFF
TGTGCCAGCAGCTTGGGTGGGGCTGAGAACACTGAAGCTTTCTTT
>NA|TRBV4-2|15|TRBD2|TRBJ2-5
CASSQGLAGQETQYF
TGTGCCAGCAGCCAGGGACTAGCGGGGCAAGAGACCCAGTACTTC
>NA|TRBV4-3|13|NA|TRBJ2-1
CASSQDWRNEQFF
TGCGCCAGCAGCCAAGATTGGCGCAATGAGCAGTTCTTC
>NA|TRBV6-1|15|TRBD1|TRBJ2-1
CASSEGTGSYNEQFF
TGTGCCAGCAGTGAAGGGACAGGCTCCTACAATGAGCAGTTCTTC
>NA|TRBV10-3|16|TRBD2|TRBJ2-7
CAISERSSGRPYEQYF
TGTGCCATCAGTGAGAGAAGTAGCGGGAGACCCTACGAGCAGTACTTC
>once|TRBV13|15|NA|TRBJ2-7
CASSFSGGSIYEQYF
TGTGCCAGCAGCTTCTCGGGGGGCTCCATCTACGAGCAGTACTTC
>NA|TRBV7-8|16|TRBD2|TRBJ2-1
CASSLRGGRSYNEQFF
TGTGCCAGCAGCTTACGGGGCGGGAGATCCTACAATGAGCAGTTCTTC
>NA|TRBV7-6|16|NA|TRBJ1-5
CASSSTLGSSNQPQHF
TGTGCCAGCAGTTCGACATTAGGGAGTAGCAATCAGCCCCAGCATTTT
>once|TRBV11-2|11|NA|TRBJ2-1
CASSLTDEQFF
TGTGCCAGCAGCTTAACAGATGAGCAGTTCTTC
>NA|TRBV6-5|15|NA|TRBJ1-4
CASSLTVPTNEKLFF
TGTGCCAGCAGTTTGACTGTCCCAACTAATGAAAAACTGTTTTTT
>NA|TRBV29-1|11|NA|TRBJ2-5
CSVSTQETQYF
TGCAGCGTTTCGACCCAAGAGACCCAGTACTTC
>NA|TRBV28|17|NA|TRBJ2-3
CASSGVRGGGLTDTQYF
TGTGCCAGCAGTGGGGTACGTGGGGGGGGCCTCACAGATACGCAGTATTTT
>NA|TRBV7-8|17|TRBD2|TRBJ2-3
CASSFARLASSTDTQYF
TGTGCCAGCAGCTTTGCCCGACTAGCGAGTAGCACAGATACGCAGTATTTT
>NA|TRBV5-1|12|NA|TRBJ1-1
CASSLRGTEAFF
TGCGCCAGCAGCTTGAGGGGTACTGAAGCTTTCTTT
>NA|TRBV29-1|12|NA|TRBJ1-2
CSVEDLGGGYTF
TGCAGCGTTGAAGATCTGGGGGGTGGCTACACCTTC
>NA|TRBV28|14|NA|TRBJ2-7
CASRRGSPSYEQYF
TGTGCCAGCCGGCGGGGATCCCCCTCCTACGAGCAGTACTTC
>NA|TRBV5-5|9|NA|TRBJ2-1
CASSPGGVF
TGTGCCAGCAGCCCGGGCGGGGTCTTC
>NA|TRBV7-3|15|TRBD2|TRBJ2-1
CASSLIRGGPNEQFF
TGTGCCAGCAGCTTAATTCGGGGGGGCCCCAATGAGCAGTTCTTC
>many|TRBV6-1|15|NA|TRBJ2-7
CASSEGEGAGYEQYF
TGTGCCAGCAGTGAAGGCGAGGGAGCGGGTTACGAGCAGTACTTC
>NA|TRBV28|16|TRBD2|TRBJ2-7
CASSLQREDPTYEQYF
TGTGCCAGCAGTTTGCAGCGGGAGGACCCGACCTACGAGCAGTACTTC
>once|TRBV19|16|TRBD1|TRBJ2-3
CASRGEQGADTDTQYF
TGTGCCAGTAGAGGCGAACAGGGGGCAGATACAGATACGCAGTATTTT
>once|TRBV28|15|TRBD2|TRBJ2-7
CASSLLSGRMNEQYF
TGTGCCAGCAGTTTATTAAGCGGGAGAATGAACGAGCAGTACTTC
>NA|TRBV7-9|15|NA|TRBJ2-4
CASDLSGQSKNIQYF
TGTGCCAGCGACCTCTCCGGACAGTCCAAAAACATTCAGTACTTC
>NA|TRBV5-6|14|TRBD1|TRBJ2-7
CASSSGTGSYEQYF
TGTGCCAGCAGCTCTGGGACAGGGTCCTACGAGCAGTACTTC
>NA|TRBV4-3|16|NA|TRBJ2-2
CASSQVKGWDTGELFF
TGCGCCAGCAGCCAAGTAAAGGGTTGGGACACCGGGGAGCTGTTTTTT
>NA|TRBV9|18|NA|TRBJ1-3
CASTDTQRGPLSGNTIYF
TGTGCCAGCACCGATACACAGAGGGGCCCTCTTTCTGGAAACACCATATATTTT
>NA|TRBV27|16|NA|TRBJ2-5
CASSPLLTLGEETQYF
TGTGCCAGCAGTCCCCTATTGACCCTCGGGGAAGAGACCCAGTACTTC
>NA|TRBV9|15|NA|TRBJ2-7
CASSVGSSSSYEQYF
TGTGCCAGCAGCGTAGGGTCTTCCAGCTCCTACGAGCAGTACTTC
>once|TRBV19|13|NA|TRBJ2-5
CASSIAPGETQYF
TGTGCCAGTAGTATTGCCCCGGGGGAGACCCAGTACTTC
>once|TRBV25-1|14|NA|TRBJ2-2
CASSELMGAGELFF
TGTGCCAGCAGTGAATTAATGGGTGCCGGGGAGCTGTTTTTT
>NA|TRBV10-3|13|TRBD2|TRBJ2-1
CAISEGLAWEQFF
TGTGCCATCAGTGAGGGACTAGCATGGGAGCAGTTCTTC
>NA|TRBV4-1|15|TRBD2|TRBJ2-7
CASSQWTSGSREQYF
TGCGCCAGCAGCCAATGGACTAGCGGGAGTAGGGAGCAGTACTTC
>NA|TRBV6-5|16|TRBD2|TRBJ2-1
CASSFWTSGRGEEQFF
TGTGCCAGCAGTTTCTGGACTAGCGGGAGAGGAGAGGAGCAGTTCTTC
>NA|TRBV13|13|NA|TRBJ2-5
CASSLGGEVTQYF
TGTGCCAGCAGCTTAGGTGGGGAAGTGACCCAGTACTTC
>NA|TRBV5-6|15|TRBD2|TRBJ2-3
CASSFRGEGPDTQYF
TGTGCCAGCAGCTTCAGAGGGGAGGGTCCAGATACGCAGTATTTT
>NA|TRBV6-1|16|NA|TRBJ2-3
CASSERGRESTDTQYF
TGTGCCAGCAGTGAAAGGGGTCGGGAGAGCACAGATACGCAGTATTTT
>NA|TRBV7-9|12|NA|TRBJ2-7
CASRLEGYEQYF
TGTGCCAGCAGGTTGGAGGGCTACGAGCAGTACTTC
>NA|TRBV28|15|NA|TRBJ2-7
CASSLKEGAFYEQYF
TGTGCCAGCAGTTTAAAGGAAGGAGCGTTCTACGAGCAGTACTTC
>NA|TRBV4-2|17|NA|TRBJ2-7
CASSQMVAGSSGSEQYF
TGTGCCAGCAGCCAGATGGTAGCAGGAAGTAGTGGAAGCGAGCAGTACTTC